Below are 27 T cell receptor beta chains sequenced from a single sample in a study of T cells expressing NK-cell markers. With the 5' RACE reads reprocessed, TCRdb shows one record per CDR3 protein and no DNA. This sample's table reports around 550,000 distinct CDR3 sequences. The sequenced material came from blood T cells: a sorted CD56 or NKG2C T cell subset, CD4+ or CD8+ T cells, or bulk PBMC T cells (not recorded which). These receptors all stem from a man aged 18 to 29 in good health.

The CDR3 reads CASSLSGEGSEKLFF. The chain links TRBV5-1 to TRBJ1-4. Germline V gene lookup returns CDR1 SGHRS and CDR2 YFSETQ. The CDR3 runs 15 residues.

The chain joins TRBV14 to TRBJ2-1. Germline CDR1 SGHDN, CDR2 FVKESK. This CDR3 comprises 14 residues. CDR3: CASSQAHIGNEQFF. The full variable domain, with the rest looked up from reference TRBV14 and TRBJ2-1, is EAGVTQFPSHSVIEKGQTVTLRCDPISGHDNLYWYRRVMGKEIKFLLHFVKESKQDESGMPNNRFLAERTGGTYSTLKVQPAELEDSGVYFCASSQAHIGNEQFFGPGTRLTVL.

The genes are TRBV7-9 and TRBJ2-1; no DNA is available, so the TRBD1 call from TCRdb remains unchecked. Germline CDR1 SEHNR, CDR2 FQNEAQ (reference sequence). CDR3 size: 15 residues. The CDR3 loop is CASSVQQGIYNEQFF. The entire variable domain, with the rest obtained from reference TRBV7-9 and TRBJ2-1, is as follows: DTGVSQNPRHKITKRGQNVTFRCDPISEHNRLYWYRQTLGQGPEFLTYFQNEAQLEKSRLLSDRFSAERPKGSFSTLEIQRTEQGDSAMYLCASSVQQGIYNEQFFGPGTRLTVL.

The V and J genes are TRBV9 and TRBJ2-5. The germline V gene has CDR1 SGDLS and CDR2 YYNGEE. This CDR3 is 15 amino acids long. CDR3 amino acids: CASSVVGVFQETQYF.

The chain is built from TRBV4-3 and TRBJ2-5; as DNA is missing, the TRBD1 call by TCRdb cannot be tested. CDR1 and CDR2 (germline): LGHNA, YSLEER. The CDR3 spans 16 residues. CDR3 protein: CASSQALQGGWDTQYF.

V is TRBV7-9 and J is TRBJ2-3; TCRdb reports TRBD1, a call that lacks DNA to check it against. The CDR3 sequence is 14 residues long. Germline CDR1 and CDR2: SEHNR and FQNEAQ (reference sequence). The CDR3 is CASSRDPSTDTQYF.

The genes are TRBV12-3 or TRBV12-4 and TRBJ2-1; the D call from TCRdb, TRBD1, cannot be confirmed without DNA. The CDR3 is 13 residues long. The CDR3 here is CASRGLGYNEQFF.

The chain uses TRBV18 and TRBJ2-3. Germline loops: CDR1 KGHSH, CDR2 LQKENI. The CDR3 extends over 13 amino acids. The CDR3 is CASSPPSRYTQYF.

The CDR3 here is CASSLWAPTTYNEQFF. The gene calls are TRBV7-8 and TRBJ2-1; the TCRdb D gene call, TRBD1, has no DNA to confirm it. The V gene's germline CDR1 is SGHVS and CDR2 FQNEAQ. This CDR3 is 16 amino acids long.

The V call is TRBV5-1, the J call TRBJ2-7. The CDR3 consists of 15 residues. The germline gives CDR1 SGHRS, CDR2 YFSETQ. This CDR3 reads CASSLALGSHYEQYF.

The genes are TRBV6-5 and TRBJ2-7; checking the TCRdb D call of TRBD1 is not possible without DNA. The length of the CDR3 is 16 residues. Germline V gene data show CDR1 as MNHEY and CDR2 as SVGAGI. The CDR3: CASSYSTSRGGHEQYF.

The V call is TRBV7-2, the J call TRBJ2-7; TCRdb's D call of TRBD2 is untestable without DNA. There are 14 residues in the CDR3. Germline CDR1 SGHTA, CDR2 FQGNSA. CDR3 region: CASSLGRAPGEQYF.

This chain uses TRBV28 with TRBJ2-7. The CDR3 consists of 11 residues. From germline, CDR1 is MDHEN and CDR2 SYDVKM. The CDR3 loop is CASSLSLEQYF.

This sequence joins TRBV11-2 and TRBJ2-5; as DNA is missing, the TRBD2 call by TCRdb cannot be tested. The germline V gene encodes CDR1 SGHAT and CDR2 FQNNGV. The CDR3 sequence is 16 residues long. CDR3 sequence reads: CASSLAWRATQETQYF.

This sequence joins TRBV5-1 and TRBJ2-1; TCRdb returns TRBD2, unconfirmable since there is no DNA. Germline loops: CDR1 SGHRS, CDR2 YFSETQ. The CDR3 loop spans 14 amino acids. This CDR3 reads CASSPTSGTNEQFF.

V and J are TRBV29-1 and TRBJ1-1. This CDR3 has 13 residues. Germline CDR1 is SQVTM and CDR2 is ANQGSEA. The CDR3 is CSVAGTSNTEAFF.

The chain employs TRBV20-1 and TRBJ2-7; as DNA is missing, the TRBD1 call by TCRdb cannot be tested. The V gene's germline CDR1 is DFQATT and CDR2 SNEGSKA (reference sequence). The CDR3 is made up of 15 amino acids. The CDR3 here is CSATVPTERAYEQYF.

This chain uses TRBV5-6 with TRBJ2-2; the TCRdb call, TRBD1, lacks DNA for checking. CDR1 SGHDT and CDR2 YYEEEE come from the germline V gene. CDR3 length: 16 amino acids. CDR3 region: CASSLVRQGVYGELFF. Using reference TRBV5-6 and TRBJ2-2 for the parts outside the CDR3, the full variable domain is DAGVTQSPTHLIKTRGQQVTLRCSPKSGHDTVSWYQQALGQGPQFIFQYYEEEERQRGNFPDRFSGHQFPNYSSELNVNALLLGDSALYLCASSLVRQGVYGELFFGEGSRLTVL.

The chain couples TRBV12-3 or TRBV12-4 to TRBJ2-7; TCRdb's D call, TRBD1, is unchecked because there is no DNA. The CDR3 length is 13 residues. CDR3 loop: CASSFGQGDKQYF.

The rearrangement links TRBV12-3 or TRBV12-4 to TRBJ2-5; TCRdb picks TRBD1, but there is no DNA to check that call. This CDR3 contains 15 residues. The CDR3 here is CASSPISQGSGTQYF.

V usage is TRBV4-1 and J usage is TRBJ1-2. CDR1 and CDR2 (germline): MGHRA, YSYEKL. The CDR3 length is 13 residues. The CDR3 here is CASSSLGQLSYTF.

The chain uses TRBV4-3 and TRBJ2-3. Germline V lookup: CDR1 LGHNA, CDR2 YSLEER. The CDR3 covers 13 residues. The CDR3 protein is CASSKTSTDTQYF.

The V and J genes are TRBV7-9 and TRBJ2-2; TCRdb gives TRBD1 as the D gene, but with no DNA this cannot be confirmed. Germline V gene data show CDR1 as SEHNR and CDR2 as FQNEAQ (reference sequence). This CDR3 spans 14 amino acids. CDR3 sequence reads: CASSRGGLTGELFF.

CDR3 amino acids: CASSSVGTSRGDEQFF. The chain has TRBV5-1 and TRBJ2-1; TCRdb designates TRBD2, a call that cannot be tested without DNA. There are 16 residues in the CDR3. In germline, CDR1 is SGHRS, CDR2 YFSETQ.

CDR3 in amino acids: CASSSSGVRANVLTF. The V call is TRBV19, the J call TRBJ2-6; TCRdb picks TRBD2, but there is no DNA to check that call. This CDR3 has 15 amino acids. Germline V gene sequence: CDR1 LNHDA, CDR2 SQIVND (reference sequence).

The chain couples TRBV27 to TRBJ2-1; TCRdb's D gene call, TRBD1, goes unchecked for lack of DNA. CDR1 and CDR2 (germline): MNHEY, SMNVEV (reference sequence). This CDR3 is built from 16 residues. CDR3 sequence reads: CASSPRRTRAYNEQFF.

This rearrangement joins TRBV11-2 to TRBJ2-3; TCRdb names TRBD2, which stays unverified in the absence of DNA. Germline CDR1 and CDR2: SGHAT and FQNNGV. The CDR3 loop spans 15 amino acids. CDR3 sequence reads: CASSPGGSFADTQYF. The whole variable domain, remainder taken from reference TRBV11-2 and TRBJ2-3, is EAGVAQSPRYKIIEKRQSVAFWCNPISGHATLYWYQQILGQGPKLLIQFQNNGVVDDSQLPKDRFSAERLKGVDSTLKIQPAKLEDSAVYLCASSPGGSFADTQYFGPGTRLTVL.